Sequencing of this T cell receptor (beta chain) was carried out in a study of cytomegalovirus exposure and HLA in healthy donors (dated by TCRdb to about 2017). Study-wide context: According to an earlier analysis of a few hundred of the donors, 200 million or so T cells yielded 117 million unique TCR beta sequences and approximately 300 Gb of sequence data. The later analysis used no new phenotypic data to find candidate immune exposures, relying instead on TCR beta sequences and their occurrence across donors. Across approximately 400 genotyped donors of the cohort, an average of approximately 240,000 unique TCR beta nucleotide sequences per donor were sequenced, and roughly 17% of those sequences were non-productive. Alongside the repertoire data, information on donor age, sex, ethnicity and CMV serostatus was compiled. Four or five DR-DQ haplotypes were treated as single units for association and clustering because of strong linkage in the cohort. In addition to the first cohort of 650 to 750 subjects, a separate validation cohort of 120 different subjects was used. In a later genetic analysis, genome-wide SNP genotypes for 398 of the 666 donors were used, and that subset was treated as a discovery cohort. About 310 gigabases of sequencing data and tens of millions of unique TCR sequences were included in an early release covering over 600 HLA-typed donors. To study patterns of TCR occurrence, a later analysis re-analyzed previously published TCR beta repertoires from around 700 donors and added high-resolution HLA genotyping. The T cell repertoires of 666 subjects were profiled by immunosequencing and related to cytomegalovirus serostatus. Both class I and class II loci were covered by HLA typing, at four-digit resolution. The study combined high-throughput TCR immunosequencing, statistical association of individual TCRs with disease status, and machine learning to predict cytomegalovirus infection status. The study aimed to test whether cataloging public T cell receptors could reveal signatures of past pathogen exposure. Typing coverage varied by locus: roughly 620-640 donors for A, B, C, DRB1 and DQB1; approximately 500 for DQA1; over 600 for DPA1; around 490 for DPB1. An earlier analysis of 587 of the donors used high-throughput TCR beta sequencing to judge whether each TCR beta V gene segment behaved as functional or pseudogenic. All discovery cohort repertoires had been generated using a single sequencing platform. Of the roughly 390 genotyped donors, roughly 80% were placed in the genetic ancestry cluster associated with self-reported Caucasian donors.

Details on this clone: Which antigen it targets is not known. Base qualities are not recorded, but no much larger clone differs from it by a single base.

The CDR3 has 12 amino acids, counting the end cysteine and phenylalanine. Solely the CDR3 DNA is kept, with 36 bases framed from the first base. The full study reports these points: Because counts were too low, about 17 rarely observed V segments, including chromosome 9 orphons, were excluded from the earlier analysis of roughly 580 of the donors. Most TCR sequences were observed very rarely across donors, whereas some public TCRs were present in many individuals. In an earlier analysis of about 540 of the donors, most TCR beta V segments were observed in productive rearrangements about 87% or about 30% of the time, broadly matching IMGT annotations. The sequencing pipeline was judged likely to have produced a cluster of highly shared sequence variants as a technical artifact. A later analysis found that most CMV-associated TCR beta chains appeared HLA-restricted, with HLA associations seemingly driven largely by CMV exposure. CMV serostatus was the only immune exposure information available for the cohort. In a later analysis, several top co-occurrence clusters were reported to appear linked to parvovirus B19, influenza, CMV and Epstein-Barr virus. According to the authors, the approach could potentially be generalized to other disease states and immunological phenotypes. In both the original and validation cohorts, the classifier was reported to diagnose cytomegalovirus status with high specificity and sensitivity. The cohort was sequenced for TCR beta chains only, and without alpha or paired-chain data the features that could be detected were limited. In a later genetic analysis, fewer N-insertions in productive TCRs were reported among donors in an Asian-associated ancestry cluster than the approximately 710-donor mean. In a later analysis, the rate of TCR association differed among HLA loci, with DRB1 alleles having the most associated TCRs and HLA-C alleles having the fewest. Some IMGT-functional V segments, including TRBV6-2 and TRBV6-3, could not be distinguished by the 87-base-pair reads and were therefore excluded. In a later analysis, more than 15,000 TCR beta sequences were associated with specific HLA alleles at a false discovery rate of 0.05. When HLA alleles, especially DR and DQ, strongly co-occurred, TCR associations were difficult to assign to individual alleles. Because HLA typing was missing for some donors at each locus, association tests included only the typed subset. The study gave a list of more than 150 TCR beta chains associated with cytomegalovirus. Presence/absence analyses assumed roughly uniform sequencing depth across donors, an assumption that may not hold. A further reported finding was that TCR beta sequences accurately predicted the HLA-A and HLA-B alleles for most subjects in the first cohort. A few of the identified cytomegalovirus-associated TCR beta chains were confirmed in vitro to be specific for cytomegalovirus antigens. V-gene and J-gene trimming of TCR beta chains was associated with a missense DCLRE1C variant in a later genetic analysis, and the association was replicated in an independent cohort. In a later analysis, HLA-associated TCR beta chains showed more clonal expansion and lower generation probabilities than non-associated chains that were equally common. Linkage disequilibrium might explain the correlated functional status among segregating V segments, but an unknown experimental factor could not be ruled out.

The library was generated by the immunoSEQ multiplex PCR assay. A mixture of 60 forward primers for TCR Vbeta segments and 13 reverse primers for TCR Jbeta segments was used in the multiplex PCR. Amplification of the CDR3 region of rearranged TCR beta genes was performed with a multiplex PCR assay on genomic DNA. On the Illumina HiSeq System, the amplified TCR beta libraries were sequenced as 87-base-pair reads. In the source study's methods: A later analysis counted some 80 million unique TCR beta chains across the 550 to 700 repertoires, and around 12 million of these chains were shared by at least two donors. A nearest-neighbor algorithm error-corrected the raw reads and collapsed the reads into unique sequences, merging closely related sequences to remove PCR and sequencing errors. Alignment of CDR3 sequences to IMGT reference sequences was used to assign V, D and J gene segments. For a sequence to be retained, a match of at least six nucleotides to both a V gene segment and a J gene segment was required. Rearrangements were called productive when the CDR3 lacked stop codons and stayed in frame with V and J; all others were non-productive. Following IMGT convention, CDR3 was defined as the stretch from the second conserved V-encoded cysteine to the conserved J-encoded phenylalanine. The earlier analysis of roughly 590 of the donors excluded any sequence lacking an unambiguous match to a single V gene segment. An earlier analysis of 587 of the donors called V segments functional above 56.7% productive rearrangements and segregating when the between-donor standard deviation exceeded 5%. To diagnose cytomegalovirus status from the catalog of TCR beta chain sequences, a statistical classification framework was built. In a later analysis, V and J genes were assigned by comparing TCR nucleotide sequences against IMGT/GENE-DB human TR gene sequences. Using the TCRdist pipeline, a later analysis assigned CDR3 sequences along with most-parsimonious VDJ recombination scenarios. A later analysis defined each TCR beta chain by its CDR3 amino acid sequence plus V-gene family, and excluded reads lacking a unique V-gene family. As a way to deal with suspected cross-contamination and a sequencing artifact, a later analysis dropped 450 to 700 nucleotide sequences that were highly shared and had low generation probability. In a later analysis, a clonal expansion index was calculated for each public chain from normalized within-repertoire ranks of inferred template counts. A later analysis computed generation probabilities with a VDJ recombination model fitted to out-of-frame rearrangements, and checked the results against IGoR. Hypergeometric tests were used in a later analysis to score TCR-TCR, TCR-HLA and TCR-CMV co-occurrence, with a repertoire-size bias correction applied to the TCR pairs. In a later analysis, false discovery rates were estimated by permuting HLA or CMV assignments 20 times. In a later analysis, co-occurring TCRs were grouped with DBSCAN, and TCRdist sequence similarity was added when clustering was performed within HLA-allele-positive subsets. Co-occurrence clustering excluded repertoires with fewer than 30,000 or more than 120,000 public chains, plus five with anomalous nucleotide sharing. TCRdb retrieved this table from immuneACCESS and kept in-frame rearrangements only. Not all clones are present; in checked studies, unresolved V genes account for under half, and no reason is known for the remainder. The V and J calls and clone size come from that table; D and trimming were worked out from the DNA. The sample table holds about 150,000 clones, of which about four fifths were seen once. Clones ranked in the top ten supply about 5.2% of the sample.

The cohort consisted of more than 650 healthy bone marrow donors. At the time of sampling, all cohort members were nominally healthy, though unrecorded immune exposures were likely present. The donor was CMV seropositive and was included in the group of 250 to 350 seropositive cohort members. A peripheral blood sample was collected from each donor, and TCR beta sequencing was performed on peripheral blood mononuclear cells. Genomic DNA was extracted from the blood cell samples with the Qiagen DNeasy Blood Extraction Kit. The source material was PBMCs. This TCR came from a man aged 25 to 40 in good health and CMV-seropositive. The rearranged chain carries TRBV21-1 and TRBJ1-4. TRBV21-1 is recorded as a pseudogene. The CDR3 has the sequence CASSKWGGELFF. The nucleotides read TGTGCCAGCAGCAAATGGGGGGGGGAACTGTTTTTT.